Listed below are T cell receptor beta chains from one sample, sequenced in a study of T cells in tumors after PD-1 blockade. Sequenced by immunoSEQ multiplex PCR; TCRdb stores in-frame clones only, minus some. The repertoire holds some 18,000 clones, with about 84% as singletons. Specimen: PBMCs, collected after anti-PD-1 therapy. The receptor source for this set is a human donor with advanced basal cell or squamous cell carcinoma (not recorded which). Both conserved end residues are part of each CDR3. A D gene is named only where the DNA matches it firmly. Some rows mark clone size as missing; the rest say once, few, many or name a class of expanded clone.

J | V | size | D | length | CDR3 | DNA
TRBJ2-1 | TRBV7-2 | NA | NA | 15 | CASSEQKGVYNEQFF | TGTGCCAGCAGCGAACAGAAAGGGGTATACAATGAGCAGTTCTTC
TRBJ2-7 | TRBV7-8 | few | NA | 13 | CASSRLGSYEQYF | TGTGCCAGCAGCCGCCTGGGCTCCTACGAGCAGTACTTC
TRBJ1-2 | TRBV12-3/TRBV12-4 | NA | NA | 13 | CASSFAGSYGYTF | TGTGCCAGCAGTTTTGCGGGGAGCTATGGCTACACCTTC
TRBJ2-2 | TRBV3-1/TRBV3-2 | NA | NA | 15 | CASSQVSGFTGELFF | TGTGCCAGCAGCCAAGTGTCAGGTTTCACCGGGGAGCTGTTTTTT
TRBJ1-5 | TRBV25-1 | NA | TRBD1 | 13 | CASSGQGVQPQHF | TGTGCCAGCAGTGGACAGGGAGTTCAGCCCCAGCATTTT
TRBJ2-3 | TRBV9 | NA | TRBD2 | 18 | CASSVDGLAGGQSDTQYF | TGTGCCAGCAGCGTAGATGGACTAGCGGGGGGGCAGTCAGATACGCAGTATTTT
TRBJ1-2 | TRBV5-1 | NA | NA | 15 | CASSTDGEWGYGYTF | TGCGCCAGCAGCACCGACGGCGAGTGGGGCTATGGCTACACCTTC
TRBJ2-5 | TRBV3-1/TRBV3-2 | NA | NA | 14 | CASISLGLGETQYF | TGTGCCAGCATTTCCTTAGGCTTAGGTGAGACCCAGTACTTC
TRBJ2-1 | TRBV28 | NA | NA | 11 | CASSVYNEQFF | TGTGCCAGCAGCGTCTACAATGAGCAGTTCTTC
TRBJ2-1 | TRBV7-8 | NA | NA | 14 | CASSFTRYYNEQFF | TGTGCCAGCAGCTTCACTAGATACTACAATGAGCAGTTCTTC
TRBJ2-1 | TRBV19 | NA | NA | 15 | CASSGRLSSYNEQFF | TGTGCCAGTAGTGGACGCCTGAGCTCCTACAATGAGCAGTTCTTC
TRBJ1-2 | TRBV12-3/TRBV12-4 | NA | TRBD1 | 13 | CASSSTGAVGYTF | TGTGCCAGCAGTAGCACAGGGGCGGTTGGCTACACCTTC
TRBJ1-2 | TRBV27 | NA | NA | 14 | CASSLNVGGQGYTF | TGTGCCAGCAGTTTAAACGTCGGGGGTCAGGGCTACACCTTC
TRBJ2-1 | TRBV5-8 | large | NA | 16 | CASSLVSEYTANEQFF | TGTGCCAGCAGCTTGGTTTCAGAATATACGGCCAATGAGCAGTTCTTC
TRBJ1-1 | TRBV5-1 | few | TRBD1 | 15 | CASSTSDRGNTEAFF | TGCGCCAGCAGCACCTCGGACAGGGGGAACACTGAAGCTTTCTTT
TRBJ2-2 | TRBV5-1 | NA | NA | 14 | CASSPSDLTGELFF | TGCGCCAGCAGCCCGTCCGACCTCACCGGGGAGCTGTTTTTT
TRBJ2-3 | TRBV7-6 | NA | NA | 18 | CASSSPKGLLASTDTQYF | TGTGCCAGCAGCTCCCCTAAAGGGCTACTTGCTAGCACAGATACGCAGTATTTT
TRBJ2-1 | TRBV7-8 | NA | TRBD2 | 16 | CASSLARGLANNEQFF | TGTGCCAGCAGCTTAGCTAGGGGACTAGCGAACAATGAGCAGTTCTTC
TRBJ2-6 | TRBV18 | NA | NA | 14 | CASSPGAGANVLTF | TGTGCCAGCTCACCGGGGGCTGGGGCCAACGTCCTGACTTTC
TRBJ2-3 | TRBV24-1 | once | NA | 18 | CATSETGGPYDSTDTQYF | TGTGCCACCAGTGAGACCGGGGGGCCTTACGATAGCACAGATACGCAGTATTTT
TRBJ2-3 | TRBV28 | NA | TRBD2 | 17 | CASSAVSGRANTDTQYF | TGTGCCAGCAGTGCTGTTAGCGGGAGGGCCAACACAGATACGCAGTATTTT
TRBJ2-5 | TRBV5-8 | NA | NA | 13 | CASSFGGQETQYF | TGTGCCAGCAGCTTTGGTGGCCAAGAGACCCAGTACTTC
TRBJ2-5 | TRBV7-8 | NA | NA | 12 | CASSLLQETQYF | TGTGCCAGCAGCTTACTCCAAGAGACCCAGTACTTC
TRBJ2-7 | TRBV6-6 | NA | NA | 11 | CASSRTYEQYF | TGTGCCAGCAGCCGGACCTACGAGCAGTACTTC
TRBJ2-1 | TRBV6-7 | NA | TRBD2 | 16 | CASSYLTPGLNNEQFF | TGTGCCAGCAGTTATCTCACTCCGGGACTAAACAATGAGCAGTTCTTC
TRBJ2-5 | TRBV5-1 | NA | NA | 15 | CASSLRQAVQETQYF | TGCGCCAGCAGCTTGAGACAGGCGGTCCAAGAGACCCAGTACTTC
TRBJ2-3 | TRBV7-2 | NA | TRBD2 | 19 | CASSITRGLAGGLTDTQYF | TGTGCCAGCAGCATTACCCGCGGACTAGCGGGGGGGTTGACAGATACGCAGTATTTT
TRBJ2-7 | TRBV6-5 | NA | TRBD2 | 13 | CASSLAGGREQYF | TGTGCCAGTTCTCTCGCGGGAGGTCGGGAGCAGTACTTC
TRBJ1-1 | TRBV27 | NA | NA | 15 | CASGRTAWENTEAFF | TGTGCCAGCGGACGGACGGCTTGGGAAAACACTGAAGCTTTCTTT
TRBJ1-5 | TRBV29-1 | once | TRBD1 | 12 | CSVGTGDQPQHF | TGCTCGGTCGGGACAGGGGATCAGCCCCAGCATTTT
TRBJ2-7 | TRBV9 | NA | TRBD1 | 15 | CASSVGDRGLYEQYF | TGTGCCAGCAGCGTAGGGGACAGGGGCCTCTACGAGCAGTACTTC
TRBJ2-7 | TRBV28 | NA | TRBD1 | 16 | CASSVTGDATSYEQYF | TGTGCCAGCAGTGTAACAGGGGATGCAACTTCCTACGAGCAGTACTTC
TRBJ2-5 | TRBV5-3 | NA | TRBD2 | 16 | CARSLSSGGFGETQYF | TGTGCCAGAAGCTTGTCCAGCGGGGGATTTGGGGAGACCCAGTACTTC
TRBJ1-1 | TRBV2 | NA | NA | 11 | CASRKGTEAFF | TGTGCCAGCAGGAAGGGTACTGAAGCTTTCTTT
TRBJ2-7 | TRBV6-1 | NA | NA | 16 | CASSEFGELSSYEQYF | TGTGCCAGCAGTGAATTCGGTGAATTGAGCTCCTACGAGCAGTACTTC
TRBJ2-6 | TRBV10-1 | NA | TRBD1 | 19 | CASSRFPTGGASGANVLTF | TGCGCCAGCAGCCGCTTCCCAACAGGGGGTGCGTCTGGGGCCAACGTCCTGACTTTC
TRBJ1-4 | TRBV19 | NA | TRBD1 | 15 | CASRTIQGANEKLFF | TGTGCCAGTAGGACAATACAGGGGGCTAATGAAAAACTGTTTTTT
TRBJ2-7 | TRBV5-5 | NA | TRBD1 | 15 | CASSVNRGVTYEQYF | TGTGCCAGCAGCGTCAACAGGGGTGTTACCTACGAGCAGTACTTC
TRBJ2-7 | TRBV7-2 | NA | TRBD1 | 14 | CASSYRGQAYEQYF | TGTGCCAGCAGCTACCGGGGACAGGCCTACGAGCAGTACTTC
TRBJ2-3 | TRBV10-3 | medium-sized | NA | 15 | CAIEAEGDGTDTQYF | TGTGCCATAGAAGCGGAGGGGGATGGCACAGATACGCAGTATTTT
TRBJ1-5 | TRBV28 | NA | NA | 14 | CATRSEGRHQPQHF | TGTGCCACCCGCTCCGAGGGGAGGCATCAGCCCCAGCATTTT
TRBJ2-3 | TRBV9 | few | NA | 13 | CASSTLPGDTQYF | TGTGCCAGCAGCACACTCCCGGGAGATACGCAGTATTTT
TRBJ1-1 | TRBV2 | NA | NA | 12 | CASINSDTEAFF | TGTGCCAGCATAAATTCGGACACTGAAGCTTTCTTT
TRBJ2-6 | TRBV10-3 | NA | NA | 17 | CAISERGSGSGANVLTF | TGTGCCATCAGTGAGCGGGGGTCTGGCTCTGGGGCCAACGTCCTGACTTTC
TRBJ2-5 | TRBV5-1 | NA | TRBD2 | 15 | CASSSNSGFQGTQYF | TGCGCCAGCAGCTCAAATAGCGGGTTCCAGGGGACCCAGTACTTC
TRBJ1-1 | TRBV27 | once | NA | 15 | CASSSPGRGDTEAFF | TGTGCCAGCAGTTCGCCCGGACGGGGTGACACTGAAGCTTTCTTT
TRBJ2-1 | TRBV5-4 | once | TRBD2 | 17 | CASSLAPSGSGYNEQFF | TGTGCCAGCAGCTTGGCTCCTAGCGGGAGTGGTTACAATGAGCAGTTCTTC
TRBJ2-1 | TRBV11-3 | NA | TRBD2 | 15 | CASSKLAASYNEQFF | TGTGCCAGCAGCAAACTAGCGGCGTCATACAATGAGCAGTTCTTC
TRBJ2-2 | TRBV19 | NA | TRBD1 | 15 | CASRPDRGTTGELFF | TGTGCCAGTAGACCGGACAGGGGGACTACCGGGGAGCTGTTTTTT
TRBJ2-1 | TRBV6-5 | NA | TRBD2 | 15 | CASSKGLADYNEQFF | TGTGCCAGCAGTAAGGGACTAGCGGATTACAATGAGCAGTTCTTC
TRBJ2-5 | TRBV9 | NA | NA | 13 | CASSVGGRETQYF | TGTGCCAGCAGCGTAGGTGGGCGAGAGACCCAGTACTTC
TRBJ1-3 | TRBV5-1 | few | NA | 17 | CASSASGAMSSGNTIYF | TGCGCCAGCAGCGCCAGTGGGGCCATGAGCTCTGGAAACACCATATATTTT
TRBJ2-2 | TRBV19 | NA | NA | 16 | CASSPEGGPNTGELFF | TGTGCCAGTAGTCCCGAGGGGGGTCCGAACACCGGGGAGCTGTTTTTT
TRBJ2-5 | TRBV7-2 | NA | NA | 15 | CASSVAAGGQETQYF | TGTGCCAGCAGCGTTGCGGCTGGAGGGCAAGAGACCCAGTACTTC
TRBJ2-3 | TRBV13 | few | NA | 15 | CASSTGGSFTDTQYF | TGTGCCAGCAGCACAGGCGGAAGCTTCACAGATACGCAGTATTTT
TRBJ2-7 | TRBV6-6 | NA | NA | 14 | CASSYEYASDEQYF | TGTGCCAGCAGTTACGAGTACGCCTCTGACGAGCAGTACTTC
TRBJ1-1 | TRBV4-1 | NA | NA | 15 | CASSQGWGTNTEAFF | TGCGCCAGCAGCCAAGGGTGGGGTACGAACACTGAAGCTTTCTTT
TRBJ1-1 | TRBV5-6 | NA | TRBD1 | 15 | CASSPLDRADTEAFF | TGTGCCAGCAGCCCGTTAGACAGGGCGGATACTGAAGCTTTCTTT